This T cell receptor beta chain was identified in a study of cytomegalovirus exposure and HLA in healthy donors. In the study overall: Early release data held roughly 90 million unique TCRs from HLA-typed donors. Overall study findings and caveats: Information on immune exposure was restricted to one variable (CMV serostatus).

Donors consisted of healthy bone marrow donors. This PCR relied on a set of 60 Vbeta primers and 13 Jbeta primers. The method was immunoSEQ multiplex PCR; TCRdb's version includes in-frame clones alone and lacks a portion of them. This table lists 130,000 to 150,000 clones. The CDR3 is 15 amino acids. The germline V gene encodes CDR1 KGHSH and CDR2 LQKENI. V was trimmed by 0 bases and J by 1 base, leaving 9 bases between them. Comment on this clone: Its antigen is currently unknown.

The chain joins TRBV18 to TRBJ1-1, with D hard to call. The receptor comes from a man between 35 and 55 years old in good health and CMV-seronegative. The specimen was PBMCs. CDR3: CASSPPFSRNTEAFF. The DNA of the CDR3 is TGTGCCAGCTCACCACCGTTTTCTAGGAACACTGAAGCTTTCTTT. Based on the CDR3 plus reference TRBV18 and TRBJ1-1, the full variable domain is NAGVMQNPRHLVRRRGQEARLRCSPMKGHSHVYWYRQLPEEGLKFMVYLQKENIIDESGMPKERFSAEFPKEGPSILRIQQVVRGDSAAYFCASSPPFSRNTEAFFGQGTRLTVV.